This TCR beta chain was recovered during a study of CD8 T cells in ankylosing spondylitis. Findings of the study overall: A motif of 7 to 9 highly homologous TCR beta variants was seen as apparently characteristic of ankylosing spondylitis blood. Reports of some motif variants in reactive arthritis synovial fluid and blood predate this one. Clones linked to disease were reported to show significant enrichment in matched ankylosing spondylitis synovial fluid.

Only a few counts were recorded for this clonotype. The antigen is unknown. For TCR beta, libraries came from quantitative 5'-RACE with molecular barcodes. In TCRdb, the 5' RACE reads were re-called with MiXCR into one record per CDR3 protein. The sample has about 220,000 distinct CDR3 sequences; roughly 18% are singletons. The CDR3 has 17 amino acids. The germline CDR1 and CDR2 sequences are MNHEY and SMNVEV (reference sequence). The V and J ends lost 5 bases and 7 bases respectively, with 27 bases between them. This chain links TRBV27 with TRBJ2-7, with unresolved D. The TCR originated in a male donor with ankylosing spondylitis. The material sequenced was blood, either unsorted or a sorted T cell fraction (not recorded which). CDR3 sequence: CASSIQGLSATIREQYF. For the CDR3, the DNA is TGTGCCAGCAGTATCCAAGGATTGAGCGCCACTATACGAGAGCAGTACTTC.